This TCR beta chain appears in the sequencing data of a study of blood T cells in healthy people across ages. With each sample, at least 5 micrograms of total RNA were extracted. Trimming removed 10 bases from V and 4 bases from J, with 8 bases in between. The CDR3 sequence is 10 residues long. Per germline, CDR1 MDHEN and CDR2 SYDVKM. Study outcomes and limitations: Roughly linearly, TCR beta diversity per million T cells fell as age increased.

The second PCR ran roughly 7 to 12 cycles with a sample-barcoded 5' primer and J-beta primers. Template switching added a 12-random-nucleotide identifier to every cDNA molecule. TCRdb re-called the 5' RACE reads through MiXCR, storing one row per CDR3 protein. The sample carries around 750,000 distinct CDR3 sequences, about 55% recorded once. In its sample, this clonotype was seen a few times. The antigen is not known. The chain couples TRBV28 to TRBJ2-7; D may be TRBD2 (5 bases). The sample taken for sequencing was blood. This clonotype was sampled from an elderly man in good health. In nucleotides, the CDR3 is TGTGCCACCGGGGTTTACGAGCAGTACTTC. Amino acids: CATGVYEQYF.